This paragraph reports one T cell receptor (beta chain). V lost 2 bases to trimming and J lost 2 bases; unmatched junction nucleotides: 10. From germline, CDR1 is MRHNA and CDR2 SNTAGT. The CDR3 spans 18 residues. The data stem from a study of blood T cell repertoires in COVID-19. The overall study: Collection of acute and convalescent COVID-19 samples took place in the United States, Italy and Spain. In each case, the material was cDNA or gDNA derived from T cells, B-cell-depleted T cells, or PBMCs.

Source study methods: Reference gene primer amplification gave estimated nucleated cell counts. Clones were read by immunoSEQ multiplex PCR, and TCRdb kept only the in-frame ones, dropping some. That table gives V, J and clone size, and the DNA gave D and trimming. This table holds 100,000 to 150,000 clones, about four fifths found once. The Seattle patients joined while their infection was active and were tracked longitudinally afterward. The source of this sequence is a man aged 25 to 45 with COVID-19, enrolled during active disease. V gene TRBV6-4 combines with J gene TRBJ1-3; 9 nucleotides agree with TRBD1. Material: peripheral blood. CDR3: CASSDRDRALRTGNTIYF. CDR3 coding DNA: TGTGCCAGCAGTGACCGGGACAGGGCCCTTCGGACTGGAAACACCATATATTTT.